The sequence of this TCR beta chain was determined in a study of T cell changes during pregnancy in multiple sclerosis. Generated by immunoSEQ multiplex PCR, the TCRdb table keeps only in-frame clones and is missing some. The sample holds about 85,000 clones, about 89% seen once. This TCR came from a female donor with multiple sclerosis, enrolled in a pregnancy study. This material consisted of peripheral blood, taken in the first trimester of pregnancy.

This CDR3 is CASSHEAGLADYEQYF. CDR3 in DNA: TGTGCCAGCAGCCACGAAGCAGGACTAGCAGATTACGAGCAGTACTTC. The chain is built from TRBV7-2 and TRBJ2-7; 8 bases are a match to TRBD2. From germline, CDR1 is SGHTA and CDR2 FQGNSA. V shed 5 bases and J 4 bases; nucleotides not matched to a gene: 13. The CDR3 length is 16 residues.